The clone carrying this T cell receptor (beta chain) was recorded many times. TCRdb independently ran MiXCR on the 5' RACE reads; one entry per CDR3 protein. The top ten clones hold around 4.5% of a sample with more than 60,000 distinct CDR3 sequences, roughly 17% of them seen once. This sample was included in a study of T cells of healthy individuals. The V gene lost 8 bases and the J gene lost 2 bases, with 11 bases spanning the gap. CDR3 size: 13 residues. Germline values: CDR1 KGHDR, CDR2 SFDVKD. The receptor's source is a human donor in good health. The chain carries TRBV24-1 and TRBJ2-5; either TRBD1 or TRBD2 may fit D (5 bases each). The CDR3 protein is CATNRDDQETQYF. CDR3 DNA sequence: TGTGCCACCAATCGGGACGATCAAGAGACCCAGTACTTC.